Below are 16 T cell receptor beta chains sequenced from a single sample in a study of cytomegalovirus exposure and HLA in healthy donors. In the PCR, 60 Vbeta and 13 Jbeta primers were used. Only in-frame clones appear in the TCRdb table, and some are missing; sequencing was by immunoSEQ multiplex PCR. The sample lists roughly 130,000 clones; approximately 84% were seen once. The sample comprised PBMCs. Receptors originate from a woman in her thirties or forties in good health and CMV-seronegative.

The V and J genes are TRBV7-2 and TRBJ2-1, with TRBD1 matching 11 bases. The CDR3 is 15 residues long. Looked up from germline, CDR1 is SGHTA and CDR2 is FQGNSA. After removal of 5 bases from V and 5 bases from J, the junction contained 5 bases not matched to a gene. CDR3 bases: TGTGCCAGCAGCCTGGGACAGGGGGTCCACAATGAGCAGTTCTTC. Translating gives CASSLGQGVHNEQFF.

The rearrangement joins TRBV5-1 to TRBJ2-5; 8 bases agree with TRBD2. Trimming cost V 6 bases and J 2 bases; bases outside gene matches: 9. Per the germline V gene, CDR1 is SGHRS and CDR2 is YFSETQ. The CDR3 spans 15 residues. CDR3 DNA sequence: TGCGCCAGCACCCTTGGTCCGGGAGGGCAAGAGACCCAGTACTTC. Its protein is CASTLGPGGQETQYF.

The genes are TRBV6-1 and TRBJ1-5, with D perhaps matching TRBD1 (5 bases). Germline V gives CDR1 MNHNS, CDR2 SASEGT. Between the trimmed V and J ends, which lost 6 bases and 4 bases, there was a span of 13 bases. This CDR3 spans 14 amino acids. CDR3 sequence reads: CASSRNQGNQPQHF. The CDR3 nucleotides read TGTGCCAGCAGCCGGAACCAGGGAAATCAGCCCCAGCATTTT.

The V and J genes are TRBV9 and TRBJ2-3; D not certain. The germline CDR1 and CDR2 sequences are SGDLS and YYNGEE. The V and J ends lost 2 bases and 0 bases respectively, with 7 bases between them. The CDR3 covers 14 residues. In nucleotides, the CDR3 is TGTGCCAGCAGCGTTCTAGGTAGCACAGATACGCAGTATTTT. It codes for CASSVLGSTDTQYF.

CDR3: CASSEVGHPSYEQYF. In DNA form, the CDR3 reads TGTGCCAGTTCTGAGGTAGGTCATCCCTCCTACGAGCAGTACTTC. The V gene is TRBV19, the J gene TRBJ2-7; D uncertain. The ends were cut back, 8 bases at V and 0 bases at J, with 17 bases in the middle. The CDR3 is made up of 15 amino acids. Germline CDR1 and CDR2: LNHDA and SQIVND (reference sequence).

This chain joins TRBV19 and TRBJ1-5, with 10 bases fitting TRBD1. J was trimmed by 3 bases and V by 5 bases; bases with no gene match: 10. Germline V gene sequence: CDR1 LNHDA, CDR2 SQIVND (reference sequence). This CDR3 is built from 17 residues. CDR3 loop: CASSPIRDRGHNQPQHF. The CDR3, as DNA: TGTGCCAGTAGTCCAATCCGGGACAGGGGACACAATCAGCCCCAGCATTTT.

The chain couples TRBV27 to TRBJ2-3; 11 positions agree with TRBD2. The CDR3 has 14 amino acids. CDR1 and CDR2 from the germline V gene are MNHEY and SMNVEV (reference sequence). With V trimmed by 8 bases and J by 5 bases, 6 bases remained unmatched. The CDR3 DNA reads TGTGCCAGCCGTGGGGGACTAGCGGTAGATACGCAGTATTTT. This translates into CASRGGLAVDTQYF.

In regard to this clone: In the same sample, other DNA sequences code for this CDR3. The V call is TRBV5-1, the J call TRBJ2-3, with 8 nucleotides matching TRBD1. From germline, CDR1 is SGHRS and CDR2 YFSETQ. The CDR3 covers 14 residues. With V trimmed by 4 bases and J by 1 base, 2 bases remained unmatched. CDR3 loop: CASSGQGGTDTQYF. CDR3 nucleotides: TGCGCCAGCAGCGGACAGGGCGGCACAGATACGCAGTATTTT.

The chain employs TRBV28 and TRBJ2-7; 10 bases are a match to TRBD2. CDR3 length equals 12 residues. Germline V gene lookup returns CDR1 MDHEN and CDR2 SYDVKM. With V trimmed by 8 bases and J by 8 bases, 6 bases remained unmatched. In DNA form, the CDR3 reads TGTGCCAGCTCTAGCGGGAGTTCTCAGCAGTACTTC. Translation: CASSSGSSQQYF.

This chain connects TRBV28 to TRBJ1-5, with 7 bases matching TRBD1. This CDR3 is built from 14 residues. Germline V gene lookup returns CDR1 MDHEN and CDR2 SYDVKM. With 7 bases clipped from V and 0 bases from J, the junction kept 3 bases outside the gene matches. CDR3 amino acids: CASITGDSNQPQHF. For the CDR3, the DNA is TGTGCCAGCATCACAGGGGATAGCAATCAGCCCCAGCATTTT. The full variable domain, with the rest looked up from reference TRBV28 and TRBJ1-5, is DVKVTQSSRYLVKRTGEKVFLECVQDMDHENMFWYRQDPGLGLRLIYFSYDVKMKEKGDIPEGYSVSREKKERFSLILESASTNQTSMYLCASITGDSNQPQHFGDGTRLSIL.

The genes are TRBV5-1 and TRBJ1-6; 8 bases align to TRBD1. CDR1 SGHRS and CDR2 YFSETQ come from the germline V gene. The CDR3 is 17 residues long. The V and J ends lost 6 bases and 6 bases, in that order; junction bases with no gene match: 14. For the CDR3, the DNA is TGCGCCAGCAAATGGGGCCCGACAGGGGAAACTAATTCACCCCTCCACTTT. Protein: CASKWGPTGETNSPLHF.

The rearrangement links TRBV25-1 to TRBJ2-3; the match to TRBD1 covers 7 bases. The V segment lost 8 bases and the J segment 7 bases; nucleotides outside the gene matches: 3. Germline loops: CDR1 MGHDK, CDR2 SYGVNS. This CDR3 is 11 amino acids long. The CDR3 protein is CASLGGNTQYF. CDR3 nucleotides: TGTGCCAGCTTAGGGGGCAATACGCAGTATTTT. Using reference TRBV25-1 and TRBJ2-3 for the parts outside the CDR3, the full variable domain is EADIYQTPRYLVIGTGKKITLECSQTMGHDKMYWYQQDPGMELHLIHYSYGVNSTEKGDLSSESTVSRIRTEHFPLTLESARPSHTSQYLCASLGGNTQYFGPGTRLTVL.

This chain connects TRBV11-2 to TRBJ2-5; TRBD2 matches 10 bases. This CDR3 is 17 amino acids long. V shed 5 bases, J shed 4 bases, and the junction held 13 bases outside the gene matches. CDR1 SGHAT and CDR2 FQNNGV come from the germline V gene. The CDR3 nucleotides are TGTGCCAGCAGCCCTCGGGGGGGAGCGGGAGGGGGAGAGACCCAGTACTTC. Residues: CASSPRGGAGGGETQYF.

This clone has a handful of counts. CDR3 in DNA: TGTGCCAGCAGTGCAGGGCCCGGAAACACCATATATTTT. Residues: CASSAGPGNTIYF. The chain is built from TRBV2 and TRBJ1-3; tentatively, D is TRBD1 (5 bases). Looked up from germline, CDR1 is SNHLY and CDR2 is FYNNEI. This CDR3 contains 13 residues. Trimming left V 4 bases short and J 4 bases short, with 8 bases between.

The chain employs TRBV27 and TRBJ2-5; 8 bases line up with TRBD1. The germline gives CDR1 MNHEY, CDR2 SMNVEV (reference sequence). V gave up 6 bases and J gave up 5 bases; unmatched junction bases: 8. There are 14 residues in the CDR3. This CDR3 is CASRPGQGLETQYF. The CDR3 nucleotides read TGTGCCAGCAGGCCCGGACAGGGTCTGGAGACCCAGTACTTC.

V usage is TRBV5-6 and J usage is TRBJ1-1; 9 bases match TRBD1. The junction had 5 bases not matched to a gene; V was cut back by 1 base and J by 1 base. Germline values: CDR1 SGHDT, CDR2 YYEEEE. The CDR3 is made up of 16 amino acids. As DNA, the CDR3 is TGTGCCAGCAGCTTGCCTGGGACAGGGAAGAACACTGAAGCTTTCTTT. Encoded protein: CASSLPGTGKNTEAFF.